The next 22 T cell receptor beta chains were all read from a single sample in a study of shared clonotypes between healthy human individuals. CD45RO-negative cells were positively selected for CCR7, leaving out terminally differentiated effector memory CD45RA+ cells. Only in-frame clones appear in the TCRdb table, and some are missing; sequencing was by immunoSEQ multiplex PCR. This sample yields around 1,900,000 clones, of which 93% are seen a single time; more than 1.5% belongs to the top ten. The sample consisted of naive CD8+ T cells from PBMCs. These receptors were collected from a man aged 18 to 30 in good health. Some clones in this sample may be carry-over from other donors' samples.

The chain has TRBV5-6 and TRBJ1-2, with D hard to call. CDR3 size: 14 residues. The ends were cut back, 6 bases at V and 4 bases at J, with 16 bases in the middle. Germline CDR1 and CDR2: SGHDT and YYEEEE. For the CDR3, the DNA is TGTGCCAGCACCGAACATGGGGTAGCCTATGGCTACACCTTC. Its protein is CASTEHGVAYGYTF.

The chain uses TRBV6-5 and TRBJ1-3; D not resolved. Germline V gene sequence: CDR1 MNHEY, CDR2 SVGAGI. The germline V and J ends were trimmed by 7 bases and 2 bases, with 12 bases remaining between them. The CDR3 has 14 amino acids. CDR3 sequence (DNA): TGTGCCAGCATTCCCGGTTTGGCTGGAAACACCATATATTTT. It specifies CASIPGLAGNTIYF.

V is TRBV28 and J is TRBJ2-7, with D perhaps TRBD2 (6 bases). The CDR3 length is 15 residues. CDR1 and CDR2 from the germline V gene are MDHEN and SYDVKM. V was shortened by 6 bases and J by 0 bases, with 15 bases between the two germline ends. The CDR3 bases are TGTGCCAGCAGGCCGAGGGGAGGCCACTCCTACGAGCAGTACTTC. This sequence encodes CASRPRGGHSYEQYF.

The V call is TRBV9, the J call TRBJ1-1; tentative D call: TRBD1 (6 bases). CDR3 length: 15 residues. Germline CDR1 SGDLS, CDR2 YYNGEE. Trimming cost V 3 bases and J 4 bases, with 16 bases left between them. This CDR3 reads CASSARTGTFTEAFF. As DNA, the CDR3 is TGTGCCAGCAGCGCCCGGACCGGGACATTCACTGAAGCTTTCTTT.

The chain has TRBV11-2 and TRBJ2-1, with 7 bases that match TRBD2. CDR3 size: 15 residues. Losses at the gene ends were 5 bases for V and 16 bases for J; bases not matched to a gene: 20. Germline values: CDR1 SGHAT, CDR2 FQNNGV. CDR3 residues: CASSLNLLSAGVGFF. The CDR3 DNA is TGTGCCAGCAGCCTAAACCTATTGAGTGCGGGAGTGGGTTTCTTC.

This sequence joins TRBV9 and TRBJ1-2; D might be TRBD1 (6 bases). V lost 4 bases to trimming and J lost 5 bases, with 18 bases between them. The CDR3 spans 15 residues. CDR1 is SGDLS and CDR2 is YYNGEE in the germline V gene. The CDR3 is CASSNHREGGYGYTF. The CDR3 DNA reads TGTGCCAGCAGCAATCACAGGGAAGGGGGGTATGGCTACACCTTC.

The V gene is TRBV9, the J gene TRBJ2-1; D is possibly TRBD2 (6 bases). The CDR3 contains 15 residues. Trimming removed 0 bases at V and 8 bases at J, with 15 bases between. Germline CDR1 reads SGDLS; CDR2 reads YYNGEE. The CDR3 region has the DNA TGTGCCAGCAGCGTAGTTACGGGAGCATTCGATGAGCAGTTCTTC. Residues: CASSVVTGAFDEQFF.

This sequence joins TRBV5-8 and TRBJ2-7, with 7 bases aligning to TRBD2. Germline loops: CDR1 SGHTS, CDR2 YDEGEE. This CDR3 is 14 amino acids long. The J segment lost 3 bases and the V segment lost 0 bases, leaving 3 bases of the junction unmatched. The CDR3 bases are TGTGCCAGCAGCTTGGTCGGACTAGGCTACGAGCAGTACTTC. It specifies CASSLVGLGYEQYF. Using reference TRBV5-8 and TRBJ2-7 for the parts outside the CDR3, the full variable domain is EAGVTQSPTHLIKTRGQQATLRCSPISGHTSVYWYQQALGLGLQFLLWYDEGEERNRGNFPPRFSGRQFPNYSSELNVNALELEDSALYLCASSLVGLGYEQYFGPGTRLTVT.

The chain has TRBV5-1 and TRBJ2-3; 12 nucleotides agree with TRBD1. Germline CDR1 SGHRS, CDR2 YFSETQ. This CDR3 has 18 residues. The junction had 14 bases not matched to a gene; V was cut back by 4 bases and J by 5 bases. CDR3 sequence: CASSPVLAGQGAEDTQYF. CDR3 DNA sequence: TGCGCCAGCAGCCCGGTTCTGGCGGGACAGGGGGCTGAAGATACGCAGTATTTT.

With respect to this clone: This sample includes further DNA sequences coding for the same CDR3. The chain uses TRBV29-1 and TRBJ2-7; 10 bases are a match to TRBD2. With 2 bases clipped from V and 0 bases from J, the junction kept 1 base outside the gene matches. Looked up from germline, CDR1 is SQVTM and CDR2 is ANQGSEA. This CDR3 is built from 14 residues. CDR3 nucleotide sequence: TGCAGCGTTGAAACTAGCGGGGCCTCCTACGAGCAGTACTTC. This gives the protein CSVETSGASYEQYF.

V and J are TRBV19 and TRBJ2-5, with D possibly TRBD2 on 6 matching bases. CDR1 LNHDA and CDR2 SQIVND come from the germline V gene (reference sequence). Trimming removed 6 bases at V and 4 bases at J, with 12 bases between. The CDR3 consists of 13 residues. The chain's CDR3 is CASSPTRGETQYF. The CDR3 DNA reads TGTGCCAGTAGCCCGACTAGGGGAGAGACCCAGTACTTC. Looking up the rest from reference TRBV19 and TRBJ2-5 gives the full variable domain: DGGITQSPKYLFRKEGQNVTLSCEQNLNHDAMYWYRQDPGQGLRLIYYSQIVNDFQKGDIAEGYSVSREKKESFPLTVTSAQKNPTAFYLCASSPTRGETQYFGPGTRLLVL.

J is TRBJ2-1 and V is TRBV7-9; a possible D gene is TRBD2 (6 bases). V lost 6 bases and J lost 0, with 9 bases in between. Per germline, CDR1 SEHNR and CDR2 FQNEAQ (reference sequence). This CDR3 contains 14 residues. CDR3: CASREGPSYNEQFF. As DNA, the CDR3 is TGTGCCAGCAGGGAGGGGCCCTCCTACAATGAGCAGTTCTTC.

The chain has TRBV2 and TRBJ2-1, with 9 positions matching TRBD1. V lost 7 bases and J lost 5; bases outside the gene matches: 6. CDR1 and CDR2 (germline): SNHLY, FYNNEI. CDR3 length: 14 residues. The CDR3 DNA is TGTGCCAGCAACGGACAGGGGTTGGACAATGAGCAGTTCTTC. Protein sequence: CASNGQGLDNEQFF.

The V call is TRBV9, the J call TRBJ2-7; 7 bases line up with TRBD2. This CDR3 has 14 residues. CDR1 is SGDLS, CDR2 YYNGEE, per germline. V was clipped by 2 bases and J by 5 bases; unmatched bases: 7. In nucleotides, the CDR3 is TGTGCCAGCAGCGTCGGGACTATTACCCACGAGCAGTACTTC. Its protein is CASSVGTITHEQYF. The whole variable domain, remainder taken from reference TRBV9 and TRBJ2-7, is DSGVTQTPKHLITATGQRVTLRCSPRSGDLSVYWYQQSLDQGLQFLIQYYNGEERAKGNILERFSAQQFPDLHSELNLSSLELGDSALYFCASSVGTITHEQYFGPGTRLTVT.

V and J are TRBV30 and TRBJ2-7; no firm D call. The CDR3 covers 11 residues. Germline lookup yields CDR1 GTSNPN and CDR2 SVGIG (reference sequence). Trimming removed 4 bases from V and 3 bases from J, with 7 bases in between. The CDR3 bases are TGTGCCTGGATGTACGGCTACGAGCAGTACTTC. It codes for CAWMYGYEQYF. Variable domain in full (rest from reference TRBV30 and TRBJ2-7): SQTIHQWPATLVQPVGSPLSLECTVEGTSNPNLYWYRQAAGRGLQLLFYSVGIGQISSEVPQNLSASRPQDRQFILSSKKLLLSDSGFYLCAWMYGYEQYFGPGTRLTVT.

This rearrangement joins TRBV19 to TRBJ1-4; 8 bases agree with TRBD1. Germline CDR1 reads LNHDA; CDR2 reads SQIVND (reference sequence). The junction had 12 bases not matched to a gene; V was cut back by 5 bases and J by 4 bases. This CDR3 region has 17 residues. The CDR3 DNA is TGTGCCAGTAGTTCGGACAGGGCGGCCCTTGATAATGAAAAACTGTTTTTT. This gives the protein CASSSDRAALDNEKLFF.

The V and J genes are TRBV27 and TRBJ2-3, with D perhaps being TRBD1 or TRBD2 (5 bases each). Trimming left V 6 bases short and J 2 bases short, with 15 bases between. CDR1 MNHEY and CDR2 SMNVEV come from the germline V gene (reference sequence). There are 15 residues in the CDR3. This CDR3 is CASSPRRDLTDTQYF. For the CDR3, the DNA is TGTGCCAGCAGCCCCCGCAGGGACCTCACAGATACGCAGTATTTT.

To note about this clone: Other DNA variants within this sample encode the same CDR3. The chain combines TRBV10-2 with TRBJ2-7; no firm D call. The CDR3 sequence is 14 residues long. Trimming removed 6 bases at V and 4 bases at J, with 16 bases between. Looked up from germline, CDR1 is WSHSY and CDR2 is SAAADI. The CDR3 region is CASSPDAHGYEQYF. The DNA for the CDR3 is TGCGCCAGCAGCCCGGACGCCCACGGGTACGAGCAGTACTTC.

Concerning this clone itself: Other DNA sequences within the sample encode an identical CDR3. This chain links TRBV27 with TRBJ1-1, with 9 bases lining up with TRBD1. The CDR3 extends over 14 amino acids. V lost 5 bases and J lost 5; bases outside the gene matches: 6. Germline V gene lookup returns CDR1 MNHEY and CDR2 SMNVEV (reference sequence). The CDR3 nucleotides are TGTGCCAGCAGTCCTAGGACAGGGGATACTGAAGCTTTCTTT. It yields the protein CASSPRTGDTEAFF.

This chain connects TRBV7-9 to TRBJ2-1, with TRBD2 identical over 12 bases. J was trimmed by 15 bases and V by 4 bases; bases with no gene match: 4. Germline CDR1 is SEHNR and CDR2 is FQNEAQ (reference sequence). This CDR3 spans 12 amino acids. CDR3: CASSSGLAGLFF. The CDR3, as DNA: TGTGCCAGCAGCTCAGGACTAGCGGGACTGTTCTTC.

The chain couples TRBV10-3 to TRBJ1-1; D possibly corresponds to TRBD1 (5 bases). Trimming took 6 bases from V and 2 from J, leaving 13 bases between them. The germline V gene encodes CDR1 ENHRY and CDR2 SYGVKD. CDR3 size: 14 residues. The CDR3 here is CAIRGAPLNTEAFF. CDR3 nucleotides: TGTGCCATCAGAGGGGCCCCTCTAAACACTGAAGCTTTCTTT.

The DNA for the CDR3 is TGTGCCAGCAGCGCCGGACTAGCGGGACAGACCCAGTACTTC. Amino acids: CASSAGLAGQTQYF. The chain recombines TRBV9 with TRBJ2-5, with TRBD2 matching 12 bases. After removal of 3 bases from V and 6 bases from J, the junction contained 3 bases not matched to a gene. The CDR3 spans 14 residues. Germline V lookup: CDR1 SGDLS, CDR2 YYNGEE.